One sample yielded the 19 T cell receptor beta chains listed below, sequenced in a study of yellow fever vaccine responses in identical twins. TCRdb recomputed calls from the RT-PCR reads with MiXCR, one row per CDR3 protein. The repertoire holds about 9,000 distinct CDR3 sequences, with approximately 80% as singletons. This specimen consisted of T cells from blood (PBMCs), unsorted or a sorted subset (not recorded which), obtained before or after yellow fever vaccination (not recorded which). The receptors originated from a woman younger than 30 who received the yellow fever vaccine.

To note about this clonotype: This CDR3 is missing its conserved last phenylalanine or tryptophan, likely due to a read error. This chain uses TRBV12-3 or TRBV12-4 with TRBJ1-5; weak D call: TRBD1 (6 bases). V was pared by 6 bases and J by 2 bases, with 11 bases between. The CDR3 runs 14 residues. CDR3 coding DNA: TGTGCCAGCAGGCCCCCAGGGGGCAATCAGCCCCAGCATTCT. Translated: CASRPPGGNQPQHS.

This sequence joins TRBV27 and TRBJ2-2; D ambiguous. The ends were cut back, 3 bases at V and 0 bases at J, with 8 bases in the middle. The CDR3 spans 15 residues. In germline, CDR1 is MNHEY, CDR2 SMNVEV (reference sequence). The CDR3 DNA follows: TGTGCCAGCAGTTTGCTGGGTGCGAACACCGGGGAGCTGTTTTTT. It specifies CASSLLGANTGELFF.

The CDR3 region has the DNA TGTGCCAGCAGTTACCTCAGCATGCTAGCGGGAGGGAGCACCGGGGAGCTGTTTTTT. Its translation is CASSYLSMLAGGSTGELFF. The V and J genes are TRBV6-2 or TRBV6-3 and TRBJ2-2; 12 bases align to TRBD2. There are 19 residues in the CDR3. Looked up from germline, CDR1 is MNHEY and CDR2 is SVGEGT. The junction had 11 bases not matched to a gene; V was cut back by 2 bases and J by 4 bases.

The rearrangement joins TRBV19 to TRBJ2-5, with TRBD2 matching over 9 bases. The trim removed 3 bases at V and 0 bases at J, leaving 8 bases unmatched. The germline CDR1 and CDR2 sequences are LNHDA and SQIVND (reference sequence). The CDR3 runs to 17 residues. CDR3 sequence reads: CASSILTSGQYQETQYF. The CDR3 bases are TGTGCCAGTAGTATCCTGACTAGCGGACAGTACCAAGAGACCCAGTACTTC.

The J gene is TRBJ2-3, the V gene TRBV29-1; no firm D call. The CDR3 spans 12 residues. V was clipped by 7 bases and J by 2 bases, with 10 bases between them. Germline V CDR1 and CDR2: SQVTM, ANQGSEA. The CDR3 DNA reads TGCAGCGGGGGATCATACACAGATACGCAGTATTTT. This codes for CSGGSYTDTQYF.

V gene TRBV20-1 combines with J gene TRBJ1-5, with 7 bases lining up with TRBD1. The trim removed 1 base at V and 3 bases at J, leaving 3 bases unmatched. From germline, CDR1 is DFQATT and CDR2 SNEGSKA (reference sequence). This CDR3 has 14 residues. CDR3 protein: CSARVGQLNQPQHF. DNA for the CDR3: TGCAGTGCTAGAGTGGGACAGCTCAATCAGCCCCAGCATTTT.

The chain links TRBV19 to TRBJ1-3; D is unresolved. The CDR3 totals 13 residues. Looked up from germline, CDR1 is LNHDA and CDR2 is SQIVND (reference sequence). The germline V and J ends were trimmed by 10 bases and 2 bases, with 12 bases remaining between them. The CDR3 here is CATCDNAGNTIYF. CDR3 nucleotide sequence: TGTGCCACTTGTGACAACGCTGGAAACACCATATATTTT.

The chain combines TRBV10-3 with TRBJ1-2; D perhaps matches TRBD1 (5 bases). The CDR3 is made up of 16 amino acids. Germline-derived CDR1 and CDR2 are ENHRY and SYGVKD. Trimming pared 3 bases from V and 0 bases from J, leaving 14 bases between. The CDR3 coding sequence is TGTGCCATCAGTGAAGTTGCCAGGGCCTCTAACTATGGCTACACCTTC. This sequence encodes CAISEVARASNYGYTF.

The V gene is TRBV6-1, the J gene TRBJ2-1; D call uncertain. The CDR3 is 12 amino acids. Between the trimmed V and J ends, which lost 2 bases and 9 bases, there was a span of 8 bases. Looked up from germline, CDR1 is MNHNS and CDR2 is SASEGT. The DNA for the CDR3 is TGTGCCAGCAGTGAAAGTGGGTTTGAGCAGTTCTTC. Encoded protein: CASSESGFEQFF.

The gene calls are TRBV29-1 and TRBJ2-1, with D possibly TRBD1 on 5 matching bases. The CDR3 is 14 amino acids. Germline values: CDR1 SQVTM, CDR2 ANQGSEA. V lost 4 bases and J 3 bases, leaving 13 bases between the germline ends. The CDR3 nucleotides are TGCAGCGTTGGGAGACAGTGGGGCTACAATGAGCAGTTCTTC. Encoded protein: CSVGRQWGYNEQFF.

The V call is TRBV13, the J call TRBJ2-3, with 7 bases that match TRBD1. Germline-derived CDR1 and CDR2 are PRHDT and FYEKMQ (reference sequence). The CDR3 is 15 amino acids. Trimming removed 5 bases from V and 6 bases from J; junction bases left unmatched: 11. CDR3 nucleotide sequence: TGTGCCAGCAGCCAGGGACAGACCGTTACGGATACGCAGTATTTT. Its protein is CASSQGQTVTDTQYF.

The rearrangement uses TRBV6-1 and TRBJ1-1; D might be TRBD1 (6 bases). V lost 7 bases and J 11 bases, leaving 20 bases between the germline ends. This CDR3 region has 13 residues. Germline V CDR1 and CDR2: MNHNS, SASEGT. Here the CDR3 reads CASNDRPLSPAFF. The CDR3 DNA reads TGTGCCAGCAACGACAGGCCCCTTAGTCCTGCTTTCTTT.

V is TRBV29-1 and J is TRBJ2-1; 9 bases agree with TRBD2. The CDR3 is made up of 15 amino acids. The J segment lost 3 bases and the V segment lost 6 bases, leaving 9 bases of the junction unmatched. Per the germline V gene, CDR1 is SQVTM and CDR2 is ANQGSEA. The CDR3 DNA reads TGCAGCGTCGTACCCGGGACTAGCAGCTACAATGAGCAGTTCTTC. Amino acid sequence: CSVVPGTSSYNEQFF.

The chain uses TRBV14 and TRBJ2-1; D may correspond to TRBD1 or TRBD2 (5 bases each). Per germline, CDR1 SGHDN and CDR2 FVKESK. Trimming left V 4 bases short and J 8 bases short, with 21 bases between. This CDR3 is built from 16 residues. CDR3 sequence: CASSPKGASIAHEQFF. The CDR3 DNA reads TGTGCCAGCAGCCCCAAAGGGGCTAGTATAGCGCATGAGCAGTTCTTC. The whole variable domain, remainder taken from reference TRBV14 and TRBJ2-1, is EAGVTQFPSHSVIEKGQTVTLRCDPISGHDNLYWYRRVMGKEIKFLLHFVKESKQDESGMPNNRFLAERTGGTYSTLKVQPAELEDSGVYFCASSPKGASIAHEQFFGPGTRLTVL.

This clonotype was counted between two and nine times. The chain uses TRBV15 and TRBJ1-5; D gene unclear. V was clipped by 1 base and J by 3 bases, with 10 bases between them. The germline V gene has CDR1 LNHNV and CDR2 YYDKDF (reference sequence). The CDR3 length is 15 residues. CDR3 in amino acids: CATSRGLSPNQPQHF. In nucleotides, the CDR3 is TGTGCCACCAGCAGAGGCCTCTCCCCCAATCAGCCCCAGCATTTT. The entire variable domain, with the rest obtained from reference TRBV15 and TRBJ1-5, is as follows: DAMVIQNPRYQVTQFGKPVTLSCSQTLNHNVMYWYQQKSSQAPKLLFHYYDKDFNNEADTPDNFQSRRPNTSFCFLDIRSPGLGDTAMYLCATSRGLSPNQPQHFGDGTRLSIL.

The V and J genes are TRBV13 and TRBJ2-1; the D is unclear. V lost 6 bases and J 0 bases, leaving 6 bases between the germline ends. The germline V gene encodes CDR1 PRHDT and CDR2 FYEKMQ (reference sequence). The length of the CDR3 is 13 residues. The CDR3 DNA reads as TGTGCCAGCAGAAGAATCTCCTACAATGAGCAGTTCTTC. The encoded protein is CASRRISYNEQFF.

The DNA for the CDR3 is TGTGCCAGCAGCTTAGCGTTGACAGGGCTGGGGATGGAGACCCAGTACTTC. Translation: CASSLALTGLGMETQYF. The chain employs TRBV7-9 and TRBJ2-5, with 7 bases fitting TRBD1. The CDR3 is 17 residues long. V trimming: 0 bases; J trimming: 5 bases; junction bases outside the gene matches: 12. The germline V gene has CDR1 SEHNR and CDR2 FQNEAQ (reference sequence).

This clonotype was detected once. The J gene is TRBJ1-5, the V gene TRBV24-1; weak D call: TRBD1 (5 bases). V was clipped by 9 bases and J by 6 bases, with 17 bases between them. The CDR3 contains 14 residues. The germline gives CDR1 KGHDR, CDR2 SFDVKD. The CDR3: CATQPKIDSQPQHF. The CDR3 DNA follows: TGTGCCACCCAACCAAAGATCGACAGTCAGCCCCAGCATTTT.

This chain joins TRBV18 and TRBJ2-3; 7 bases are shared with TRBD1. Germline V gene data show CDR1 as KGHSH and CDR2 as LQKENI. Unmatched junction bases numbered 5, after V lost 3 bases and J lost 2 bases. The CDR3 has 15 residues. This CDR3 reads CASSPRTGPTDTQYF. Here the CDR3 DNA reads TGTGCCAGCTCACCGCGGACAGGCCCCACAGATACGCAGTATTTT.